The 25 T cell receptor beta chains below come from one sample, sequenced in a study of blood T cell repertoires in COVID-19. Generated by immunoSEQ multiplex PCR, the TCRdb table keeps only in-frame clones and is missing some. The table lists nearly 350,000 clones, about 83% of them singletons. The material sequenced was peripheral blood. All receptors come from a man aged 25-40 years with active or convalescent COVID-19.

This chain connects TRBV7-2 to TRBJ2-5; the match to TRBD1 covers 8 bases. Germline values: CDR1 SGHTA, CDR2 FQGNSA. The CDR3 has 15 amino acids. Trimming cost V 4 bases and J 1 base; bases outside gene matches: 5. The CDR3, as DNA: TGTGCCAGCAGCTCCCTCGGGACAGGCCAAGAGACCCAGTACTTC. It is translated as CASSSLGTGQETQYF. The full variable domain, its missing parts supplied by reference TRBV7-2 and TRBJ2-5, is GAGVSQSPSNKVTEKGKDVELRCDPISGHTALYWYRQSLGQGLEFLIYFQGNSAPDKSGLPSDRFSAERTGGSVSTLTIQRTQQEDSAVYLCASSSLGTGQETQYFGPGTRLLVL.

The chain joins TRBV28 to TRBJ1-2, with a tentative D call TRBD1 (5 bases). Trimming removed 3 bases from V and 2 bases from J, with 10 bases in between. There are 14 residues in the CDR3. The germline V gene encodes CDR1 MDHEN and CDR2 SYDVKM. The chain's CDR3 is CASSFSSGNYGYTF. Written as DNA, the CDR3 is TGTGCCAGCAGTTTCAGCTCAGGGAACTATGGCTACACCTTC.

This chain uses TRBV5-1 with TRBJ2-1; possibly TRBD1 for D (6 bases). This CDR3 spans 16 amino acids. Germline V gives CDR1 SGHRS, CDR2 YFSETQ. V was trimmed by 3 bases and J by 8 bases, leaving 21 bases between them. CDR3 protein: CASSSTGTPSADEQFF. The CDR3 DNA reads TGCGCCAGCAGCTCTACCGGGACACCCTCGGCGGATGAGCAGTTCTTC.

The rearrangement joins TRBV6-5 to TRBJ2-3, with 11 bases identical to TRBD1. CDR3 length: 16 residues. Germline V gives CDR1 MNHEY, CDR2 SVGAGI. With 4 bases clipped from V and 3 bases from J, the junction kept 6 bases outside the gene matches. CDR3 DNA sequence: TGTGCCAGCAGTTCCTGGACAGGGGGCCGGACAGATACGCAGTATTTT. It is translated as CASSSWTGGRTDTQYF.

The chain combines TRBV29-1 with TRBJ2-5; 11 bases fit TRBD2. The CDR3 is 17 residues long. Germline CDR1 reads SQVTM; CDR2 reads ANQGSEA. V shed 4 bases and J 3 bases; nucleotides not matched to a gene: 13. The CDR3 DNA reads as TGCAGCGTTGGCGGGACCCAGACTAGCGGGGCGAAAGAGACCCAGTACTTC. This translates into CSVGGTQTSGAKETQYF.

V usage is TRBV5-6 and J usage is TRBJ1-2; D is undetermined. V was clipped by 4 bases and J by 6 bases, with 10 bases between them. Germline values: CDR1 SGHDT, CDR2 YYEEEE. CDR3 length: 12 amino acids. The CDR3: CASSPLGDGYTF. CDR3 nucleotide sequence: TGTGCCAGCAGCCCGTTGGGCGATGGCTACACCTTC. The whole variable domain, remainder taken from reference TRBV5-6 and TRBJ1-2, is DAGVTQSPTHLIKTRGQQVTLRCSPKSGHDTVSWYQQALGQGPQFIFQYYEEEERQRGNFPDRFSGHQFPNYSSELNVNALLLGDSALYLCASSPLGDGYTFGSGTRLTVV.

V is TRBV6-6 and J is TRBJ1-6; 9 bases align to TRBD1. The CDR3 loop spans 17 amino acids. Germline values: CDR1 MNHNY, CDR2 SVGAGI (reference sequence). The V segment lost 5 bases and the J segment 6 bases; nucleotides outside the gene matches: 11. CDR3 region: CASSPILPGQGNSPLHF. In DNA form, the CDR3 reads TGTGCCAGCAGTCCAATTCTTCCGGGACAGGGTAATTCACCCCTCCACTTT.

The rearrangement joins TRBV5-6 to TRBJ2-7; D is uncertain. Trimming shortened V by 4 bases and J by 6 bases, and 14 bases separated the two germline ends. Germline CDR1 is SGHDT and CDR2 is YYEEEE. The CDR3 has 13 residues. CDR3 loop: CASSPTVPGEQYF. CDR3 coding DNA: TGTGCCAGCAGCCCGACGGTCCCGGGCGAGCAGTACTTC.

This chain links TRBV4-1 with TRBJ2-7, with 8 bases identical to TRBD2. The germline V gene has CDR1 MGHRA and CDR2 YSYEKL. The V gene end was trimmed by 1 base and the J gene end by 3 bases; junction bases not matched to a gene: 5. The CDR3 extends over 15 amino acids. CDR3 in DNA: TGCGCCAGCAGCCAAGCCCTAGCGGGTGGCTACGAGCAGTACTTC. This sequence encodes CASSQALAGGYEQYF.

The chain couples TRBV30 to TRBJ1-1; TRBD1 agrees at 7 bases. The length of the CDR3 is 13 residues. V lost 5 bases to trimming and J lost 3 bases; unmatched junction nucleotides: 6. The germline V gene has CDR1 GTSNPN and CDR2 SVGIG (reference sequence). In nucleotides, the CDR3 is TGTGCCTGGGCAGGGGGTAGGGACACTGAAGCTTTCTTT. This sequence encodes CAWAGGRDTEAFF.

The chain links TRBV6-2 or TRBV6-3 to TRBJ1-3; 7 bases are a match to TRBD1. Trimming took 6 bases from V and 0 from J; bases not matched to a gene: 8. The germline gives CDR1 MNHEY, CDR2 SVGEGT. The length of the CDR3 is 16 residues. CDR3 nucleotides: TGTGCCAGCAGCAGCCGGGACAGATACTCTGGAAACACCATATATTTT. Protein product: CASSSRDRYSGNTIYF.

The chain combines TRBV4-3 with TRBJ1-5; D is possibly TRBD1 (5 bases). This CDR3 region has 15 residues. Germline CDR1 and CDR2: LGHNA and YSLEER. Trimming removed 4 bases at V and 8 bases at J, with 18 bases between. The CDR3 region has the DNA TGCGCCAGCAGCCCCCGTGTAGGGGTCTCAGAGCCCCAGCATTTT. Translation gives CASSPRVGVSEPQHF.

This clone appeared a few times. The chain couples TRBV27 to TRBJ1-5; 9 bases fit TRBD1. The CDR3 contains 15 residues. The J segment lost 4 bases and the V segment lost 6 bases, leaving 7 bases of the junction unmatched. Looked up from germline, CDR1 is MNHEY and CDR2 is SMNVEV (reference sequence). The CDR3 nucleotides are TGTGCCAGCAGCCTGGGACAGGGCCCTAATCAGCCCCAGCATTTT. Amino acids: CASSLGQGPNQPQHF.

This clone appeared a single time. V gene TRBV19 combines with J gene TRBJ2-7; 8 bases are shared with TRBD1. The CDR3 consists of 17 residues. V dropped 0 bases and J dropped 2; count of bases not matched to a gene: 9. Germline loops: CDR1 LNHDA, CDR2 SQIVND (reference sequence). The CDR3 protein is CASSIDLTGASTYEQYF. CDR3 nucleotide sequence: TGTGCCAGTAGTATAGACTTGACAGGGGCCTCTACCTACGAGCAGTACTTC.

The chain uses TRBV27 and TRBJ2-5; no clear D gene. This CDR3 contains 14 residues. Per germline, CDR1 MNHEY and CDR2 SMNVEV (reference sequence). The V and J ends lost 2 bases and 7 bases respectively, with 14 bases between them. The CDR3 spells CASSLGLNTGTQYF. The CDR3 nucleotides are TGTGCCAGCAGTTTAGGTCTAAATACGGGGACCCAGTACTTC.

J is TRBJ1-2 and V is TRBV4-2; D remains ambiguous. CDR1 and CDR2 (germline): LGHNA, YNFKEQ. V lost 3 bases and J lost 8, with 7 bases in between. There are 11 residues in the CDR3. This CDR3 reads CASSHPMGYTF. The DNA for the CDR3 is TGTGCCAGCAGCCATCCCATGGGCTACACCTTC.

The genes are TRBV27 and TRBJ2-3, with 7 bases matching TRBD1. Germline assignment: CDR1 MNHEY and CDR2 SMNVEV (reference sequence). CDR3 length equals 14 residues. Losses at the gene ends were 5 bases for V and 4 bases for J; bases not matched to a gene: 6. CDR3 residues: CASSALTGPDTQYF. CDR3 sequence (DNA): TGTGCCAGCAGTGCGTTGACAGGGCCAGATACGCAGTATTTT.

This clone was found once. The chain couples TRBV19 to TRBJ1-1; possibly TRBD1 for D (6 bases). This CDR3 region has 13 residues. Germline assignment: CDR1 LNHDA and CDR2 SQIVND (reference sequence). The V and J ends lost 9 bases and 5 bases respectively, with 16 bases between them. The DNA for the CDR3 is TGTGCCAGCCTGAGCAGGGGCAAGACTGAAGCTTTCTTT. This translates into CASLSRGKTEAFF.

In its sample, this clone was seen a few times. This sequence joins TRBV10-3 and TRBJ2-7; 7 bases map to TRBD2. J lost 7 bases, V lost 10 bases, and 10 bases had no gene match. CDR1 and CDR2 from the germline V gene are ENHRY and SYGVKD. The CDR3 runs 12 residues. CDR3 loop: CASGGPGGEQYF. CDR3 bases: TGTGCCAGCGGGGGACCCGGTGGAGAGCAGTACTTC.

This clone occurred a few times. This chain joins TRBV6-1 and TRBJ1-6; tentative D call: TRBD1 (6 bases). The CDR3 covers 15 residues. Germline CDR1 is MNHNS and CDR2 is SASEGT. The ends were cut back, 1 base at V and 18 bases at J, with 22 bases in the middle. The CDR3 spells CASSEGRRTVTHPHF. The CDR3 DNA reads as TGTGCCAGCAGTGAAGGTCGAAGGACAGTCACACACCCCCACTTT.

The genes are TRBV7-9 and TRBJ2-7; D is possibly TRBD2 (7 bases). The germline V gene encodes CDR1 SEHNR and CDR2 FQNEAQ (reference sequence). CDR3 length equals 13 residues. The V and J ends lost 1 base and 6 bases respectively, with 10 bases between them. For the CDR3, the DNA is TGTGCCAGCAGCTTAGGAGGGGGGGTCGAGCAGTACTTC. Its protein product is CASSLGGGVEQYF. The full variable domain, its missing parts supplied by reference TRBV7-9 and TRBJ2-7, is DTGVSQNPRHKITKRGQNVTFRCDPISEHNRLYWYRQTLGQGPEFLTYFQNEAQLEKSRLLSDRFSAERPKGSFSTLEIQRTEQGDSAMYLCASSLGGGVEQYFGPGTRLTVT.

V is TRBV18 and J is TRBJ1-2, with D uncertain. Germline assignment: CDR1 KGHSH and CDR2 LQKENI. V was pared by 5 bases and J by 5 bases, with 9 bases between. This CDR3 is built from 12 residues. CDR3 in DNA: TGTGCCAGCTCATCCGGGGATTATGGCTACACCTTC. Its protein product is CASSSGDYGYTF.

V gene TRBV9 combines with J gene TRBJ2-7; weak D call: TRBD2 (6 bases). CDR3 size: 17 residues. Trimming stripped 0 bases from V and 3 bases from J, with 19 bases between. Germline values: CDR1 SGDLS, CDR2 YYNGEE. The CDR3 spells CASSVGLGGDPSYEQYF. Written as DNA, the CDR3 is TGTGCCAGCAGCGTAGGACTTGGCGGGGACCCCAGCTACGAGCAGTACTTC.

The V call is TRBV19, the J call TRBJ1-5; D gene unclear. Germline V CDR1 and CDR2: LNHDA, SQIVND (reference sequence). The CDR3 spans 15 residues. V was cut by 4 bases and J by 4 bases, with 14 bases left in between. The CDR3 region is CASSKAGGSNQPQHF. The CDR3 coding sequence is TGTGCCAGTAGTAAGGCAGGTGGGAGTAATCAGCCCCAGCATTTT. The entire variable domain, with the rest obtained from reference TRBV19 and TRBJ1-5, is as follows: DGGITQSPKYLFRKEGQNVTLSCEQNLNHDAMYWYRQDPGQGLRLIYYSQIVNDFQKGDIAEGYSVSREKKESFPLTVTSAQKNPTAFYLCASSKAGGSNQPQHFGDGTRLSIL.

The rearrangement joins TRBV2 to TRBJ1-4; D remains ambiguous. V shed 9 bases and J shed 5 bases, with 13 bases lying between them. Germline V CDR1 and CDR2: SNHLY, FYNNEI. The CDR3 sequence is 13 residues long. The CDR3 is CASGSLPNEKLFF. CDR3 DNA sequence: TGTGCCAGTGGCAGTCTTCCGAATGAAAAACTGTTTTTT.